The next 16 T cell receptor beta chains were all read from a single sample in a study of beta chain features in type 1 diabetes. Expressed TCRB transcripts got sequenced, as all isolated RNA was reverse transcribed. Clones were read by immunoSEQ multiplex PCR, and TCRdb kept only the in-frame ones, dropping some. The data show 620,000 or so clones, with about a sixth seen just once and around 0.1% held by the top ten. Sequenced sample: naive CD4+ T cells from blood. Receptors were obtained from a man in his late teens or twenties in good health.

The V call is TRBV6-5, the J call TRBJ2-7, with 7 bases aligning to TRBD2. With V trimmed by 2 bases and J by 4 bases, 5 bases remained unmatched. CDR3 length: 14 amino acids. The germline gives CDR1 MNHEY, CDR2 SVGAGI. The CDR3 sequence is CASSYIWEGYEQYF. Here the CDR3 DNA reads TGTGCCAGCAGTTACATCTGGGAGGGGTACGAGCAGTACTTC.

This sequence joins TRBV27 and TRBJ2-7; D is unresolved. The V gene's germline CDR1 is MNHEY and CDR2 SMNVEV (reference sequence). The CDR3 has 12 amino acids. V shed 7 bases and J shed 3 bases, with 10 bases lying between them. CDR3: CASTSPFYEQYF. The CDR3 DNA follows: TGTGCCAGCACTTCTCCCTTCTACGAGCAGTACTTC.

This clone was observed a few times. An end of the junction differs from the germline gene, which may be a read error. The chain couples TRBV7-7 to TRBJ1-5, with TRBD1 as a possible D gene (5 bases). This CDR3 contains 16 residues. CDR1 is SSHAT, CDR2 FNYEAQ, per germline (reference sequence). CDR3 in DNA: TGTGCTAGCAGCTTATCTCGGCAGGGTTCAGGGCAGCCCCAGCATTTT. Its translation: CASSLSRQGSGQPQHF.

CDR3 coding DNA: TGTGCCAGCAGCTTGGGACTGAACACTGAAGCTTTCTTT. Its protein is CASSLGLNTEAFF. This chain uses TRBV5-5 with TRBJ1-1; D unclear. The CDR3 runs 13 residues. CDR1 is SGHKS, CDR2 YYEKEE, per germline (reference sequence). Trimming shortened V by 0 bases and J by 0 bases, and 3 bases separated the two germline ends.

This clone was detected only a few times. The chain carries TRBV11-2 and TRBJ1-4; D remains ambiguous. The V gene's germline CDR1 is SGHAT and CDR2 FQNNGV. Trimming shortened V by 6 bases and J by 15 bases, and 26 bases separated the two germline ends. The CDR3 runs to 15 residues. CDR3 in DNA: TGTGCCAGCAGGAGCCTAAAGGGATCCTGGGGAGAGTTGTTTTTT. It specifies CASRSLKGSWGELFF.

The rearrangement uses TRBV7-8 and TRBJ1-5, with unresolved D. V lost 5 bases to trimming and J lost 0 bases, with 11 bases between them. The CDR3 runs 15 residues. Germline CDR1 SGHVS, CDR2 FQNEAQ. CDR3: CASSPDWYSNQPQHF. The CDR3 DNA sequence: TGTGCCAGCAGCCCGGACTGGTATAGCAATCAGCCCCAGCATTTT.

This clone was found many times. The chain couples TRBV10-3 to TRBJ2-1; D is ambiguous. This CDR3 contains 14 residues. CDR1 is ENHRY, CDR2 SYGVKD, per germline. The ends were cut back, 4 bases at V and 1 base at J, with 8 bases in the middle. The CDR3 spells CAISATESYNEQFF. The CDR3 DNA follows: TGTGCCATCAGTGCCACTGAGTCCTACAATGAGCAGTTCTTC.

Only a few counts were recorded for this clone. J is TRBJ2-5 and V is TRBV7-2; 10 bases are shared with TRBD2. CDR1 is SGHTA and CDR2 is FQGNSA in the germline V gene. The CDR3 length is 16 residues. Unmatched junction bases numbered 6, after V lost 1 base and J lost 4 bases. CDR3 amino acids: CASSLVMGLARETQYF. Here the CDR3 DNA reads TGTGCCAGCAGCTTAGTTATGGGACTAGCGCGAGAGACCCAGTACTTC.

This clone was observed a few times. Other DNA variants within this sample encode the same CDR3. The J gene is TRBJ2-7, the V gene TRBV28; 7 bases agree with TRBD1. The length of the CDR3 is 13 residues. Unmatched junction bases numbered 4, after V lost 6 bases and J lost 2 bases. Germline CDR1 reads MDHEN; CDR2 reads SYDVKM. CDR3 sequence (DNA): TGTGCCAGCAGCAGACAGGGCCCCTACGAGCAGTACTTC. Protein sequence: CASSRQGPYEQYF.

The chain combines TRBV7-9 with TRBJ2-3; no definite D call. This CDR3 has 13 amino acids. Germline CDR1 SEHNR, CDR2 FQNEAQ (reference sequence). With 5 bases removed from V and 7 bases from J, the gap between germline ends came to 13 bases. CDR3 sequence reads: CASSLIEAHTQYF. The CDR3 coding sequence is TGTGCCAGCAGCCTAATAGAGGCCCATACGCAGTATTTT. Together with reference TRBV7-9 and TRBJ2-3, the CDR3 gives the full variable domain: DTGVSQNPRHKITKRGQNVTFRCDPISEHNRLYWYRQTLGQGPEFLTYFQNEAQLEKSRLLSDRFSAERPKGSFSTLEIQRTEQGDSAMYLCASSLIEAHTQYFGPGTRLTVL.

This clone was seen a handful of times. The chain joins TRBV5-6 to TRBJ2-4; D is ambiguous. Germline V lookup: CDR1 SGHDT, CDR2 YYEEEE. The CDR3 runs to 15 residues. V gave up 0 bases and J gave up 5 bases, with 12 bases separating them. The CDR3 here is CASSLAVTTQNIQYF. The CDR3 DNA reads TGTGCCAGCAGCTTGGCCGTTACGACTCAAAACATTCAGTACTTC.

This clone has only a few counts. This chain joins TRBV7-9 and TRBJ2-2; 12 bases align to TRBD1. Germline CDR1 is SEHNR and CDR2 is FQNEAQ (reference sequence). Germline trimming cut 11 bases from V and 6 bases from J; bases unmatched to any gene: 16. The CDR3 is made up of 17 amino acids. The CDR3 region is CAEEATSGTGGAGELFF. In DNA, the CDR3 is TGTGCCGAGGAGGCTACCTCCGGGACAGGGGGCGCCGGGGAGCTGTTTTTT.

The chain joins TRBV7-9 to TRBJ1-2; 9 nucleotides agree with TRBD1. The junction had 9 bases not matched to a gene; V was cut back by 6 bases and J by 7 bases. Germline V gene sequence: CDR1 SEHNR, CDR2 FQNEAQ (reference sequence). This CDR3 region has 14 residues. Here the CDR3 reads CASRPKGQGSGYTF. The CDR3 bases are TGTGCCAGCAGGCCTAAGGGACAGGGAAGTGGCTACACCTTC.

There are a few counts of this clone. The V and J genes are TRBV7-8 and TRBJ2-5; TRBD1 matches at 9 bases. With V trimmed by 5 bases and J by 4 bases, 11 bases remained unmatched. The CDR3 consists of 16 residues. The germline V gene has CDR1 SGHVS and CDR2 FQNEAQ. The CDR3 DNA reads as TGTGCCAGCAGCCCAAATTACAGGGGGCTATCAGAGACCCAGTACTTC. Translated: CASSPNYRGLSETQYF.

V is TRBV7-8 and J is TRBJ2-1, with 8 bases identical to TRBD1. Trimming at V came to 0 bases and at J to 6 bases, leaving 7 bases not matched to a gene. The CDR3 has 16 amino acids. CDR1 and CDR2 from the germline V gene are SGHVS and FQNEAQ. CDR3 amino acids: CASSLARTGSRNEQFF. CDR3 nucleotide sequence: TGTGCCAGCAGCTTAGCTCGGACAGGGTCGCGCAATGAGCAGTTCTTC.

This clone was counted a few times. The gene calls are TRBV4-3 and TRBJ1-2; weak D call: TRBD1 (6 bases). The CDR3 has 14 amino acids. From germline, CDR1 is LGHNA and CDR2 YSLEER. The ends were cut back, 3 bases at V and 8 bases at J, with 16 bases in the middle. The CDR3 DNA reads as TGCGCCAGCAGCCAGCTGTACAGGGCTGGGGGCTACACCTTC. As protein: CASSQLYRAGGYTF.